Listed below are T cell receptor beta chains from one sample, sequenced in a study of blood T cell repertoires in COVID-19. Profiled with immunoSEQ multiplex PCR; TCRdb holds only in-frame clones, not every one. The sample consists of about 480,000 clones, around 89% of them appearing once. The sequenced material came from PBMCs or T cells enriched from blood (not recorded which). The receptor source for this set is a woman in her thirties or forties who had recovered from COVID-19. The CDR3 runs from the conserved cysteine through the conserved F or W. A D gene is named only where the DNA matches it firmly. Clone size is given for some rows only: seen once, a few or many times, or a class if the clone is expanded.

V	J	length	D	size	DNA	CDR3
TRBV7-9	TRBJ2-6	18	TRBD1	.	TGTGCCAGCAGCTTATGGCTGGGACAGAGCTCTGGGGCCAACGTCCTGACTTTC	CASSLWLGQSSGANVLTF
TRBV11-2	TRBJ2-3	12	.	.	TGTGCCAGCGGACAGTACACAGATACGCAGTATTTT	CASGQYTDTQYF
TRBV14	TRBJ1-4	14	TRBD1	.	TGTGCCAGCAGCCGAGGGGGCAATAATGAAAAACTGTTTTTT	CASSRGGNNEKLFF
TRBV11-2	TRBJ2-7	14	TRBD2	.	TGTGCCAGCAGCTTAGATGGGACTAGCGCCGAGCAGTACTTC	CASSLDGTSAEQYF
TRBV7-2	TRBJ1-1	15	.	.	TGTGCCAGCAGCTTATTTCGGGGGGCGGACACTGAAGCTTTCTTT	CASSLFRGADTEAFF
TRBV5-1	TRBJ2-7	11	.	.	TGCGCCAGCAGCTCGAGGGACGAGCAGTACTTC	CASSSRDEQYF
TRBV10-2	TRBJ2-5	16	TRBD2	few	TGCGCCAGCAGTGAGGGAGTAGCGGGGGACCAAGAGACCCAGTACTTC	CASSEGVAGDQETQYF
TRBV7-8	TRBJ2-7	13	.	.	TGTGCCAGCAGTGACAACAGGGACTACGAGCAGTACTTC	CASSDNRDYEQYF
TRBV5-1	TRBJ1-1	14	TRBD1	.	TGCGCCAGCAGCTTAGGGGGCATGAACACTGAAGCTTTCTTT	CASSLGGMNTEAFF
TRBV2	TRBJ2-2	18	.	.	TGTGCCAGCAGTGAACAGGGGTTTTTCTCTTCTTTAACCGGGGAGCTGTTTTTT	CASSEQGFFSSLTGELFF
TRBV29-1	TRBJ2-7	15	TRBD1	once	TGCAGCGTCCGTGCGGGGGGACAGGGGCCCTACGAGCAGTACTTC	CSVRAGGQGPYEQYF
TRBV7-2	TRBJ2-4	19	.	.	TGTGCCAGCAGCTTAGGCCACCTCTGGGGAGACATCCTGACAAACATTCAGTACTTC	CASSLGHLWGDILTNIQYF
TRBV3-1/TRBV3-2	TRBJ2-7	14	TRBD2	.	TGTGCCAGCACCGGGGGACTAGCGGGAGACGAGCAGTACTTC	CASTGGLAGDEQYF
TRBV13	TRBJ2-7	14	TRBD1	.	TGTGCCAGCAGCTTAGACAGGGGTGCCTACGAGCAGTACTTC	CASSLDRGAYEQYF
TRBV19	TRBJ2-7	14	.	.	TGTGCCAGTAGTCTTGTGGGCAACTCCTACGAGCAGTACTTC	CASSLVGNSYEQYF
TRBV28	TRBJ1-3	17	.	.	TGTGCCAGCAGTTTCCGGACACCCTACACCCCTGGAAACACCATATATTTT	CASSFRTPYTPGNTIYF
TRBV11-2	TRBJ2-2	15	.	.	TGTGCCAGCAGCTTGCGGCATTCGAACACCGGGGAGCTGTTTTTT	CASSLRHSNTGELFF
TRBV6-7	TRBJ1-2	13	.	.	TGTGCCAGCAGTTACTCGCCAGGGTATGGCTACACCTTC	CASSYSPGYGYTF
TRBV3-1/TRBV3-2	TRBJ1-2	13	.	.	TGTGCCAGCAGCCAAGTCGGGGGAAGGGGCTACACCTTC	CASSQVGGRGYTF
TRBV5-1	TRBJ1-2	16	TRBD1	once	TGCGCCAGCAGCCCCGGGGGGGACAGGGACAACTATGGCTACACCTTC	CASSPGGDRDNYGYTF
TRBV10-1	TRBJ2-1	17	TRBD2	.	TGCGCCAGCAGTGATCTCGGGACTAGCGGGAGTTACAATGAGCAGTTCTTC	CASSDLGTSGSYNEQFF
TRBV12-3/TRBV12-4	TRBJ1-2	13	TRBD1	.	TGTGCCAGCAGCACCACAGGGGCTGGGGGCTACACCTTC	CASSTTGAGGYTF
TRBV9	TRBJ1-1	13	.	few	TGTGCCAGCAGCGCCCAATCAAACACTGAAGCTTTCTTT	CASSAQSNTEAFF
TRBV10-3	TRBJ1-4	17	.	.	TGTGCCATCAGTGACTCCGACAGTTCTGCAACTAATGAAAAACTGTTTTTT	CAISDSDSSATNEKLFF
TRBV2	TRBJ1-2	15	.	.	TGTGCCAGCAGTGAAGGGGCCCATGCGGGCTATGGCTACACCTTC	CASSEGAHAGYGYTF
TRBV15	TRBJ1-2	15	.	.	TGTGCCACCAGCACCAGGTCCGACATTGGCTATGGCTACACCTTC	CATSTRSDIGYGYTF
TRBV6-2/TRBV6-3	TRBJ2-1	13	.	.	TGTGCCAGCAGTTACCAGGCCTACAATGAGCAGTTCTTC	CASSYQAYNEQFF
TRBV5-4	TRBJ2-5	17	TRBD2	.	TGTGCCAGCAGCTTGGGGGGACTAGCGGGACCCAAGATGACCCAGTACTTC	CASSLGGLAGPKMTQYF
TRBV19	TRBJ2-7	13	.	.	TGTGCCAGTAGTCAGACAGTCACCTACGAGCAGTACTTC	CASSQTVTYEQYF
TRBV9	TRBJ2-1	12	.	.	TGTGCCAGCAGCGACACATACAATGAGCAGTTCTTC	CASSDTYNEQFF
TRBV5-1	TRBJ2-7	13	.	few	TGCGCCAGCAGCTTGCCAGGGAACTACGAGCAGTACTTC	CASSLPGNYEQYF
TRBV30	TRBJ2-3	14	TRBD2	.	TGTGCCTGGACGAGTAGGGAGGGAGAAGATACGCAGTATTTT	CAWTSREGEDTQYF
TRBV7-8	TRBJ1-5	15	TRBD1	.	TGTGCCAGCAGCCGAAAGACAGGGGGGGTGCAGCCCCAGCATTTT	CASSRKTGGVQPQHF
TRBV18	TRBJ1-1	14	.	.	TGTGCCAGCTCACCCTTCTTGGTCGGCACTGAAGCTTTCTTT	CASSPFLVGTEAFF
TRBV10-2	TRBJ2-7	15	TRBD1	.	TGCGCCAGCAGTGTCACCGGACAGGGGGCCTACGAGCAGTACTTC	CASSVTGQGAYEQYF
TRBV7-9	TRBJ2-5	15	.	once	TGTGCCAGCAGCTCCCTCGTAGGCCACAGGGAGACCCAGTACTTC	CASSSLVGHRETQYF
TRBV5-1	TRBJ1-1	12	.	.	TGCGCCAGCGGGGAAGGGGGCACTGAAGCTTTCTTT	CASGEGGTEAFF
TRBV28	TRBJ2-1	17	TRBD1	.	TGTGCCAGCAGTTTTGCCTCCGGGACAGGATTAATCAATGAGCAGTTCTTC	CASSFASGTGLINEQFF
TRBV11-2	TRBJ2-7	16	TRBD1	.	TGTGCCAGCAGCTTAGATGACGGACAGGGAATCTACGAGCAGTACTTC	CASSLDDGQGIYEQYF
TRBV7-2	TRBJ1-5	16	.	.	TGTGCCAGCAGCCCCCAGGTGGCGGGCAGGGGTCAGCCCCAGCATTTT	CASSPQVAGRGQPQHF
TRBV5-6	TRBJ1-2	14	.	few	TGTGCCAGCAGCTTGGCCGTTCCTAACTATGGCTACACCTTC	CASSLAVPNYGYTF
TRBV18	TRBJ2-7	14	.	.	TGTGCCAGCTCACTGGTCAGGGACTCCTACGAGCAGTACTTC	CASSLVRDSYEQYF
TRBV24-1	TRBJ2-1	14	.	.	TGTGCCACCAGTGGAGGAGGCTGGTTGAATGAGCAGTTCTTC	CATSGGGWLNEQFF
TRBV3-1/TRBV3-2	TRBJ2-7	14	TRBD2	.	TGTGCCAGCAGCCGAACGACTAGCGGGACCGAGCAGTACTTC	CASSRTTSGTEQYF
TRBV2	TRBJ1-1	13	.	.	TGTGCCAGCAGTGAAGGGGCCGGCACTGAAGCTTTCTTT	CASSEGAGTEAFF
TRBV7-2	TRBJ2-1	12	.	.	TGTGCCAGCAGCTTTGCGGGTAATGAGCAGTTCTTC	CASSFAGNEQFF
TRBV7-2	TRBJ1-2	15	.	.	TGTGCCAGCAGTCCGGGGGGGGCTCTTGACTATGGCTACACCTTC	CASSPGGALDYGYTF
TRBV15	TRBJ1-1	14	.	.	TGTGCCACCAGCAGAGATAATTCGGGCGGGATGGCTTTCTTT	CATSRDNSGGMAFF
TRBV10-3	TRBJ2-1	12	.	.	TGTGCCATCAGCTACGGGGACAATGAGCAGTTCTTC	CAISYGDNEQFF
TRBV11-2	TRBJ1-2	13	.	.	TGTGCCAGCAGCCTGATGGGGGGGTATGGCTACACCTTC	CASSLMGGYGYTF
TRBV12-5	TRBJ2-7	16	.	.	TGTGCTAGTGGCGGGACCGGGACTTGGAGCTCCTACGAGCAGTACTTC	CASGGTGTWSSYEQYF
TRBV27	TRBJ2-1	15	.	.	TGTGCCAGCTCCCCCCTCCCGTCCCTTAACAATGAGCAGTTCTTC	CASSPLPSLNNEQFF
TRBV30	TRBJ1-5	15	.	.	TGTGCCTGGAGCAAGGTGGACAGCCAAATCGTGCCCCAGCATTTT	CAWSKVDSQIVPQHF
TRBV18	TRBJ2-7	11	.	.	TGTGCCAGCTCATGGGCCGGCGAGCAGTACTTC	CASSWAGEQYF
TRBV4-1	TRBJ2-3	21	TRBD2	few	TGCGCCAGCAGCCGGTTCGGTAGTAGCGGGAGTGCTACCTCCTCGGTAGATACGCAGTATTTT	CASSRFGSSGSATSSVDTQYF